Below, 12 T cell receptor beta chains from the same sample are listed, as sequenced in a study of OX40 agonist ivuxolimab in advanced cancers. Profiled with immunoSEQ multiplex PCR; TCRdb holds only in-frame clones, not every one. The sample contains 86,000 or so clones, 92% of which appear only once. Sequenced material: CD4+ or CD8+ T cells sorted from blood, taken in a trial of the OX40 agonist ivuxolimab. All receptors derive from an adult with an advanced solid tumor such as melanoma, head and neck, liver or kidney cancer.

The rearrangement joins TRBV7-9 to TRBJ1-4, with D tentatively TRBD1 (5 bases). The germline CDR1 and CDR2 sequences are SEHNR and FQNEAQ (reference sequence). V was trimmed by 7 bases and J by 5 bases, leaving 20 bases between them. This CDR3 region has 16 residues. This CDR3 reads CASTPRGGRGNEKLFF. The CDR3 bases are TGTGCCAGCACCCCCCGGGGGGGGAGAGGGAATGAAAAACTGTTTTTT.

The V call is TRBV27, the J call TRBJ1-1; weak D call: TRBD1 (5 bases). CDR1 MNHEY and CDR2 SMNVEV come from the germline V gene (reference sequence). This CDR3 is built from 11 residues. V was cut by 8 bases and J by 10 bases, with 14 bases left in between. The CDR3 nucleotides read TGTGCCAGCGGGCGCAGGGATCCAGCTTTCTTT. Amino acid sequence: CASGRRDPAFF.

V and J are TRBV19 and TRBJ2-7; 8 bases fit TRBD1. The V and J ends lost 2 bases and 6 bases, in that order; junction bases with no gene match: 9. The CDR3 consists of 15 residues. Per the germline V gene, CDR1 is LNHDA and CDR2 is SQIVND (reference sequence). Written as DNA, the CDR3 is TGTGCCAGTAGTATATCCCGGGACAGGTATTTCGAGCAGTACTTC. Translating it yields CASSISRDRYFEQYF.

V gene TRBV6-1 combines with J gene TRBJ2-7, with 14 bases fitting TRBD2. The CDR3 runs to 14 residues. After removal of 11 bases from V and 5 bases from J, the junction contained 8 bases not matched to a gene. The germline gives CDR1 MNHNS, CDR2 SASEGT. The CDR3 region has the DNA TGTGCCTCCCAGGGACTAGCGGGAGTCAACGAGCAGTACTTC. It yields the protein CASQGLAGVNEQYF.

CDR3 nucleotide sequence: TGTGCCAGCACCCCGGCTTCCTGGAGCTCCTACAATGAGCAGTTCTTC. Translating it yields CASTPASWSSYNEQFF. The chain carries TRBV7-8 and TRBJ2-1, with no clear D. Germline V gene sequence: CDR1 SGHVS, CDR2 FQNEAQ. Trimming took off 7 bases at V and 0 bases at J, with 16 bases between the two ends. This CDR3 spans 16 amino acids.

CDR3 DNA sequence: TGCGCCAGCAGCCCCCGGACTAGCGGGGCTACGGGTACGCAGTATTTT. This encodes CASSPRTSGATGTQYF. The chain links TRBV5-1 to TRBJ2-3; 12 bases agree with TRBD2. The CDR3 sequence is 16 residues long. Germline CDR1 and CDR2: SGHRS and YFSETQ. V shed 4 bases, J shed 8 bases, and the junction held 11 bases outside the gene matches.

The V and J genes are TRBV2 and TRBJ1-3; tentatively, D is TRBD1 (6 bases). V shed 7 bases and J shed 3 bases, with 13 bases lying between them. The CDR3 has 14 amino acids. Germline loops: CDR1 SNHLY, CDR2 FYNNEI. The CDR3 DNA reads as TGTGCCAGCAATCAGCAGGGGCGTGGAAACACCATATATTTT. Amino acids: CASNQQGRGNTIYF.

The chain employs TRBV7-9 and TRBJ1-6; possibly TRBD1 for D (5 bases). V was shortened by 3 bases and J by 9 bases, with 6 bases between the two germline ends. Germline V CDR1 and CDR2: SEHNR, FQNEAQ (reference sequence). The CDR3 length is 12 residues. The CDR3 sequence is CASSFGGSPLHF. The CDR3 nucleotides read TGTGCCAGCAGCTTCGGGGGTTCACCCCTCCACTTT.

The chain carries TRBV6-6 and TRBJ2-1; no definite D call. Germline values: CDR1 MNHNY, CDR2 SVGAGI (reference sequence). CDR3 size: 15 residues. Between the trimmed V and J ends, which lost 3 bases and 1 base, there was a span of 10 bases. The CDR3 region is CASSYQSDSYNEQFF. In DNA form, the CDR3 reads TGTGCCAGCAGTTATCAGTCGGATTCCTACAATGAGCAGTTCTTC.

V usage is TRBV6-1 and J usage is TRBJ1-4; 7 bases align to TRBD1. Unmatched junction bases numbered 3, after V lost 0 bases and J lost 5 bases. This CDR3 has 15 residues. Germline V gene lookup returns CDR1 MNHNS and CDR2 SASEGT. The CDR3 loop reads CASSEASRGNEKLFF. DNA of the CDR3: TGTGCCAGCAGTGAAGCTTCCAGGGGGAATGAAAAACTGTTTTTT.

The rearrangement joins TRBV9 to TRBJ2-7; the match to TRBD2 covers 13 bases. CDR1 SGDLS and CDR2 YYNGEE come from the germline V gene. This CDR3 comprises 17 residues. V shed 4 bases and J 7 bases; nucleotides not matched to a gene: 14. The CDR3 DNA reads as TGTGCCAGCAGCCCTCGGACTAGCGGGAGAAGAGCGGAAGAGCAGTACTTC. It yields the protein CASSPRTSGRRAEEQYF.

The CDR3 here is CASSLDTQGYTF. CDR3 DNA sequence: TGCGCCAGCAGCTTGGACACGCAGGGCTACACCTTC. The V call is TRBV5-1, the J call TRBJ1-2; D remains ambiguous. Germline CDR1 is SGHRS and CDR2 is YFSETQ. V was trimmed by 0 bases and J by 8 bases, leaving 8 bases between them. The CDR3 runs 12 residues. The variable domain in full, with the rest retrieved from reference TRBV5-1 and TRBJ1-2, is KAGVTQTPRYLIKTRGQQVTLSCSPISGHRSVSWYQQTPGQGLQFLFEYFSETQRNKGNFPGRFSGRQFSNSRSEMNVSTLELGDSALYLCASSLDTQGYTFGSGTRLTVV.